This TCR beta chain was captured by sequencing in a study of ipilimumab plus nivolumab after autologous stem cell transplantation (dated by TCRdb to the early 2020s). General notes on the study: The median number of doses that trial patients received was 5 for ipilimumab and fewer than ten for nivolumab. High-risk transplant-naive patients and patients relapsing within 3 years of a first autologous transplant were included in the myeloma cohort. Patients with high-risk diffuse large B cell lymphoma, mature T cell lymphoma, or multiple myeloma undergoing autologous transplant were enrolled in the trial. Around 35 patients made up the trial's intent-to-treat population.

Checkpoint therapy was initiated 14 to 28 days after autologous transplant, and ipilimumab was administered at 1 mg/kg intravenously on day 1 of selected weeks. Nivolumab was administered at 3 mg/kg intravenously on day 1 of weeks 1, 4, 7, 10, and every two weeks through week 26. This Phase Ib clinical trial tested ipilimumab plus nivolumab, a combined checkpoint inhibition, as consolidation after autologous stem cell transplantation. The germline V gene (reference sequence) supplies CDR1 SGHKS and CDR2 YYEKEE. Unmatched junction bases come to 6, with V trimmed by 2 bases and J by 7 bases. CDR3 length: 15 amino acids, cysteine to phenylalanine. The CDR3 DNA has 45 bases and is translated from base 1. For this clone: The antigen it recognizes is unknown. Base qualities are not provided; no much larger clone lies one nucleotide away.

The method behind the library was the immunoSEQ multiplex PCR assay. As stored in TCRdb, this immuneACCESS dataset retains in-frame rearrangements with V and J assigned. A fraction of the clones does not appear; measured against another copy, unresolved V genes explain less than half of the discrepancy, and the remainder lacks a known reason. This sample is represented by about 40,000 clones; more than 85% of them were singletons. Around 1% of the sample is held by the ten biggest clonotypes. The paper as a whole reports these results and caveats: The authors stated that profiles of the T cell receptor repertoire, regulatory T cell phenotype and gut microbiota provided a biologic rationale for studying this approach further. The authors concluded that, as post-transplant consolidation, combined checkpoint inhibition appeared tolerable.

The chain was built from TRBV5-5 and TRBJ1-4; TRBD1 fits 9 bases in the junction. This specimen consisted of PBMCs, obtained in a trial of ipilimumab plus nivolumab as post-transplant consolidation. The origin of this receptor is a male donor with multiple myeloma. The CDR3 loop reads CASSFPTGGSEKLFF. DNA sequence: TGTGCCAGCAGCTTCCCCACAGGGGGCAGTGAAAAACTGTTTTTT.